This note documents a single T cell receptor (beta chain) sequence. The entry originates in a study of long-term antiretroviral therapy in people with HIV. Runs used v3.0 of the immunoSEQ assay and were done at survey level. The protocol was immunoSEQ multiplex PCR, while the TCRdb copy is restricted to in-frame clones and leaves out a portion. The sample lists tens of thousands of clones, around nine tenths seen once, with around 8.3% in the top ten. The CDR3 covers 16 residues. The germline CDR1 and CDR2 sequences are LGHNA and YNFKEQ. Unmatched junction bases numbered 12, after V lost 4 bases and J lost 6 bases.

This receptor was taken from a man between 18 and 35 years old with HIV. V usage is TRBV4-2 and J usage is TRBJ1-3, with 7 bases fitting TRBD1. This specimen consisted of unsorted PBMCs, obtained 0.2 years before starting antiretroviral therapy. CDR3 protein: CASSLEASGGVNTIYF. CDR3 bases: TGTGCCAGCAGCCTAGAGGCGTCAGGGGGGGTAAACACCATATATTTT.